What follows are 21 T cell receptor beta chains derived from one specimen sequenced in a study of blood T cell repertoires in COVID-19. Profiled with immunoSEQ multiplex PCR; TCRdb holds only in-frame clones, not every one. In the table there are about 240,000 clones, 86% of which are singletons. Sequenced material: peripheral blood. The receptors come from a man aged 55 to 69 with acute or convalescent COVID-19.

The chain uses TRBV28 and TRBJ2-5; weak D call: TRBD2 (5 bases). The CDR3 runs 15 residues. Germline V gives CDR1 MDHEN, CDR2 SYDVKM. The V gene lost 5 bases and the J gene lost 2 bases, with 15 bases spanning the gap. DNA of the CDR3: TGTGCCAGCAGTGTTCTAGCCGGACGGCAAGAGACCCAGTACTTC. It yields the protein CASSVLAGRQETQYF.

This chain links TRBV5-8 with TRBJ1-1; TRBD1 aligns across 9 bases. The V gene's germline CDR1 is SGHTS and CDR2 YDEGEE. The CDR3 runs 13 residues. With V trimmed by 4 bases and J by 5 bases, 3 bases remained unmatched. As DNA, the CDR3 is TGTGCCAGCAGCAAGACAGGGGGTACTGAAGCTTTCTTT. Translation gives CASSKTGGTEAFF.

The chain carries TRBV7-8 and TRBJ2-7; 11 positions match TRBD1. This CDR3 spans 15 amino acids. Germline loops: CDR1 SGHVS, CDR2 FQNEAQ. V dropped 3 bases and J dropped 3; count of bases not matched to a gene: 4. In nucleotides, the CDR3 is TGTGCCAGCAGCTTCCCCGGGACAGGGGGCTACGAGCAGTACTTC. It specifies CASSFPGTGGYEQYF.

This chain joins TRBV11-2 and TRBJ2-5; no clear D. The CDR3 sequence is 14 residues long. V was trimmed by 2 bases and J by 2 bases, leaving 9 bases between them. Germline assignment: CDR1 SGHAT and CDR2 FQNNGV. The CDR3 sequence is CASSLSPVQETQYF. The CDR3 coding sequence is TGTGCCAGCAGCTTATCCCCAGTTCAAGAGACCCAGTACTTC.

The rearrangement links TRBV6-5 to TRBJ2-7, with a tentative D call TRBD2 (6 bases). The germline gives CDR1 MNHEY, CDR2 SVGAGI. The CDR3 sequence is 15 residues long. V was trimmed by 7 bases and J by 0 bases, leaving 16 bases between them. CDR3 amino acids: CASKRGGESSYEQYF. The CDR3, as DNA: TGTGCCAGCAAGCGTGGCGGGGAAAGCTCCTACGAGCAGTACTTC.

This clone showed up just once. The chain carries TRBV6-2 or TRBV6-3 and TRBJ1-1; 7 bases fit TRBD1. Germline CDR1 MNHEY, CDR2 SVGEGT. J lost 2 bases, V lost 2 bases, and 11 bases had no gene match. This CDR3 has 17 amino acids. The CDR3: CASSYPLSGQANTEAFF. CDR3 bases: TGTGCCAGCAGTTACCCCCTCTCTGGACAGGCTAACACTGAAGCTTTCTTT.

This rearrangement joins TRBV28 to TRBJ2-7; tentatively, D is TRBD1 (5 bases). This CDR3 has 14 residues. The V end lost 1 base, the J end lost 5 bases, and 12 bases lay between the germline ends. The germline V gene has CDR1 MDHEN and CDR2 SYDVKM. Written as DNA, the CDR3 is TGTGCCAGCAGTTTATTGGGCCCCAGGGACGAGCAGTACTTC. Translated: CASSLLGPRDEQYF.

V is TRBV18 and J is TRBJ1-1, with TRBD1 as a possible D gene (6 bases). Germline values: CDR1 KGHSH, CDR2 LQKENI. V shed 1 base and J shed 4 bases, with 7 bases lying between them. The CDR3 has 13 amino acids. The DNA of the CDR3 is TGTGCCAGCTCACCACAAGGGGGCACTGAAGCTTTCTTT. This codes for CASSPQGGTEAFF.

This chain links TRBV28 with TRBJ2-7; D is perhaps TRBD2 (5 bases). This CDR3 region has 13 residues. The germline V gene has CDR1 MDHEN and CDR2 SYDVKM. V was pared by 4 bases and J by 7 bases, with 14 bases between. The CDR3 DNA is TGTGCCAGCAGTTCCCGGGGTTTTGGGGAGCAGTACTTC. This translates into CASSSRGFGEQYF.

The rearrangement uses TRBV21-1 and TRBJ1-4; TRBD1, as called in the table, went unchecked against the DNA. TRBV21-1 is assigned pseudogene status. The CDR3 loop spans 18 amino acids. The CDR3 spells CASSKGTQGNATNEKLFF. Written as DNA, the CDR3 is TGTGCCAGCAGCAAAGGTACGCAGGGGAATGCAACTAATGAAAAACTGTTTTTT.

The chain carries TRBV28 and TRBJ2-3, with a tentative D call TRBD2 (6 bases). V lost 4 bases and J lost 3, with 14 bases in between. From germline, CDR1 is MDHEN and CDR2 SYDVKM. CDR3 length: 15 residues. CDR3 residues: CASSYPGEGTDTQYF. CDR3 DNA: TGTGCCAGCAGTTACCCGGGAGAAGGGACAGATACGCAGTATTTT.

This clone appeared once. The CDR3 DNA follows: TGTGCCAGCAGTGAACCGGAGGGAGGCCCAAGATACACCTTC. Protein sequence: CASSEPEGGPRYTF. The chain uses TRBV2 and TRBJ1-2; no firm D call. CDR1 is SNHLY, CDR2 FYNNEI, per germline. The V end was cut by 2 bases, the J end by 11 bases, with 18 bases between. This CDR3 is 14 amino acids long. Combining the CDR3 with reference TRBV2 and TRBJ1-2 gives the whole variable domain EPEVTQTPSHQVTQMGQEVILRCVPISNHLYFYWYRQILGQKVEFLVSFYNNEISEKSEIFDDQFSVERPDGSNFTLKIRSTKLEDSAMYFCASSEPEGGPRYTFGSGTRLTVV.

The chain couples TRBV28 to TRBJ2-7; 8 nucleotides match TRBD1. There are 14 residues in the CDR3. In germline, CDR1 is MDHEN, CDR2 SYDVKM. V lost 6 bases, J lost 1 base, and 5 bases stayed unmatched. Here the CDR3 reads CASRGQAESYEQYF. Written as DNA, the CDR3 is TGTGCCAGCAGGGGACAGGCTGAGTCCTACGAGCAGTACTTC.

The genes are TRBV28 and TRBJ1-4, with a possible D match to TRBD1 (5 bases). V lost 5 bases to trimming and J lost 11 bases, with 9 bases between them. The germline gives CDR1 MDHEN, CDR2 SYDVKM. CDR3 length: 11 amino acids. CDR3 amino acids: CASSKTVKLFF. As DNA, the CDR3 is TGTGCCAGCAGTAAGACAGTCAAACTGTTTTTT.

This clone was seen just once. The V gene is TRBV2, the J gene TRBJ2-7; 12 bases line up with TRBD1. The V gene's germline CDR1 is SNHLY and CDR2 FYNNEI. J lost 5 bases, V lost 4 bases, and 3 bases had no gene match. The CDR3 contains 14 residues. The CDR3 region is CASSGDRGLNEQYF. The CDR3 bases are TGTGCCAGCAGTGGGGACAGGGGGCTAAACGAGCAGTACTTC.

This chain uses TRBV5-4 with TRBJ2-4; 8 bases map to TRBD1. The CDR3 consists of 17 residues. Germline V lookup: CDR1 SGHNT, CDR2 YYREEE (reference sequence). V lost 0 bases to trimming and J lost 0 bases; unmatched junction nucleotides: 5. The DNA of the CDR3 is TGTGCCAGCAGCTTGGATCAGGGGGCCCGAGCCAAAAACATTCAGTACTTC. Protein sequence: CASSLDQGARAKNIQYF.

This clone was picked up one time. A junction boundary mismatches the germline segment, possibly from a read error. V gene TRBV28 combines with J gene TRBJ2-5; 10 positions agree with TRBD1. CDR3 length: 16 amino acids. Per the germline V gene, CDR1 is MDHEN and CDR2 is SYDVKM. CDR3 nucleotide sequence: TGTGCCAGCAGTATCGGAGGGACAGGGGAAATGGAGACCCTGTACTTC. Amino acids: CASSIGGTGEMETLYF.

This sequence joins TRBV6-4 and TRBJ1-5; D possibly corresponds to TRBD1 (6 bases). CDR3 length: 15 amino acids. Germline V gene lookup returns CDR1 MRHNA and CDR2 SNTAGT. V lost 6 bases and J 7 bases, leaving 19 bases between the germline ends. CDR3 in amino acids: CASRATSGDGQPQHF. CDR3 coding DNA: TGTGCCAGCAGAGCTACTTCAGGGGATGGGCAGCCCCAGCATTTT.

CDR3 loop: CASQESPGGATQYF. The CDR3 bases are TGTGCCAGCCAAGAATCCCCGGGGGGCGCGACCCAGTACTTC. The chain combines TRBV6-5 with TRBJ2-5, with a tentative D call TRBD2 (7 bases). Germline CDR1 and CDR2: MNHEY and SVGAGI. The CDR3 has 14 residues. Trimming cost V 8 bases and J 7 bases, with 20 bases left between them.

The chain employs TRBV7-3 and TRBJ2-2; 9 bases are shared with TRBD1. This CDR3 comprises 16 residues. The germline V gene encodes CDR1 SGHTA and CDR2 FQGTGA. Trimming removed 4 bases from V and 4 bases from J; junction bases left unmatched: 7. The CDR3 loop is CASSSYRGPGTGELFF. CDR3 bases: TGTGCCAGCAGCTCCTACAGGGGGCCGGGCACCGGGGAGCTGTTTTTT.

The chain is built from TRBV10-3 and TRBJ2-6; possible D gene TRBD1, 6 bases. V lost 9 bases to trimming and J lost 4 bases, with 10 bases between them. Per the germline V gene, CDR1 is ENHRY and CDR2 is SYGVKD. The CDR3 contains 13 residues. The CDR3 reads CAIQGWGANVLTF. CDR3 sequence (DNA): TGTGCCATACAGGGCTGGGGGGCCAACGTCCTGACTTTC.